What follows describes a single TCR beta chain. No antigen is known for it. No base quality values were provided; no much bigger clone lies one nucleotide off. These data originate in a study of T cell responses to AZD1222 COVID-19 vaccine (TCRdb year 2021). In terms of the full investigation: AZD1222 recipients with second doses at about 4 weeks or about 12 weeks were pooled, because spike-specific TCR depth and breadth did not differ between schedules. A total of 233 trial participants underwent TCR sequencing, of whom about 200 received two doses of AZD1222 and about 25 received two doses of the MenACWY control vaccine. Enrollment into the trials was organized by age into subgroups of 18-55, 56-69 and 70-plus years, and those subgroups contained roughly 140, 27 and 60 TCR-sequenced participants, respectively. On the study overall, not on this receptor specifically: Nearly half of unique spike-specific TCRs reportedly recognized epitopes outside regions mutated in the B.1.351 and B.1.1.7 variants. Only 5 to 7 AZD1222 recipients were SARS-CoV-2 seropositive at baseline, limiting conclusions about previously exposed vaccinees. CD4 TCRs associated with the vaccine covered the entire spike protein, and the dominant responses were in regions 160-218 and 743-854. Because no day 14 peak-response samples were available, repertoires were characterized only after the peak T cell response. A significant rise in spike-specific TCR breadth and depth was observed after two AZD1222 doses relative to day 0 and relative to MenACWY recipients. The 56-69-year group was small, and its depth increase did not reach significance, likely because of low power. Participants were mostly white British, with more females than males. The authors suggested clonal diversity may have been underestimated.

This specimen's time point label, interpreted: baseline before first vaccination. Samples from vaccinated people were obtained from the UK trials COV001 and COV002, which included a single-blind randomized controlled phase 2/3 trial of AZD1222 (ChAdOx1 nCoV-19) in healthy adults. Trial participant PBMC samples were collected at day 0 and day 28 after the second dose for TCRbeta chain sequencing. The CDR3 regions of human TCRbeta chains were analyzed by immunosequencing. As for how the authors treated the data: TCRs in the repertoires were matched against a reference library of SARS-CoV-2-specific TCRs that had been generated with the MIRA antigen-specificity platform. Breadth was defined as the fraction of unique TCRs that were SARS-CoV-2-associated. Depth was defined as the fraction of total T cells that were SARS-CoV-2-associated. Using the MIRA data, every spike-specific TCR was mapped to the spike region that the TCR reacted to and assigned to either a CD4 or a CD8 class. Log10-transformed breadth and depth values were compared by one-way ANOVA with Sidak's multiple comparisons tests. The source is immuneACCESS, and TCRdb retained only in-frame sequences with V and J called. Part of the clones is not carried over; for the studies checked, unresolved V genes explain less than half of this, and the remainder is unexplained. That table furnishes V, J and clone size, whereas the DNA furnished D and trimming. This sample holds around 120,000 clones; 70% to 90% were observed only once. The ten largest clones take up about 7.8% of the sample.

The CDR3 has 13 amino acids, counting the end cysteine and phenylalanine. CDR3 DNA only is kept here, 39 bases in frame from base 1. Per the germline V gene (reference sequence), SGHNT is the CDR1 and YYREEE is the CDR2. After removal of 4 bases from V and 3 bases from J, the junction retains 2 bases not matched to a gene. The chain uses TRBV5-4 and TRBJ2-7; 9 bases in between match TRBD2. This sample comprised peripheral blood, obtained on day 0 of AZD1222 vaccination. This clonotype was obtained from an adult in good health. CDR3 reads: CASSRGGGYEQYF. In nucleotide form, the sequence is TGTGCCAGCAGCCGCGGGGGGGGCTACGAGCAGTACTTC.